These 17 T cell receptor beta chains share one sample of origin, sequenced in a study of blood T cell repertoires in COVID-19. Clones were sequenced by immunoSEQ multiplex PCR, and TCRdb holds only the in-frame ones, with some missing. The sample yields hundreds of thousands of clones, over 75% seen once. Material: PBMCs or T cells enriched from blood (not recorded which). These receptors were collected from a woman in her twenties or thirties who had recovered from COVID-19.

J is TRBJ1-1 and V is TRBV28, with D hard to call. From germline, CDR1 is MDHEN and CDR2 SYDVKM. The CDR3 totals 16 residues. The germline V and J ends were trimmed by 3 bases and 0 bases, with 14 bases remaining between them. CDR3 nucleotides: TGTGCCAGCAGTTTGCGGCGGTCACCCATGAACACTGAAGCTTTCTTT. This translates into CASSLRRSPMNTEAFF.

The V gene is TRBV20-1, the J gene TRBJ1-5; 7 nucleotides agree with TRBD1. The germline CDR1 and CDR2 sequences are DFQATT and SNEGSKA (reference sequence). V lost 3 bases and J lost 0; bases outside the gene matches: 8. This CDR3 contains 16 residues. As DNA, the CDR3 is TGCAGTGCTAGTCAGGGGGGAAGCTATAGCAATCAGCCCCAGCATTTT. It specifies CSASQGGSYSNQPQHF.

The rearrangement joins TRBV4-1 to TRBJ2-3, with 11 bases identical to TRBD2. Germline trimming cut 0 bases from V and 1 base from J; bases unmatched to any gene: 3. CDR1 is MGHRA, CDR2 YSYEKL, per germline. This CDR3 has 17 residues. The CDR3 here is CASSQEGTSGGTDTQYF. CDR3 nucleotide sequence: TGCGCCAGCAGCCAAGAGGGGACTAGCGGTGGCACAGATACGCAGTATTTT.

This chain links TRBV5-5 with TRBJ2-7, with D perhaps TRBD1 (5 bases). Germline assignment: CDR1 SGHKS and CDR2 YYEKEE (reference sequence). This CDR3 region has 14 residues. V lost 0 bases and J lost 5, with 12 bases in between. The CDR3 nucleotides read TGTGCCAGCAGCTTGGGCCAGGGTATAGACGAGCAGTACTTC. This sequence encodes CASSLGQGIDEQYF.

The count of this clone is one. The V and J genes are TRBV3-1 (or the pseudogene TRBV3-2) and TRBJ1-3, with D hard to call. The V gene lost 0 bases and the J gene lost 2 bases, with 8 bases spanning the gap. The CDR3 runs to 15 residues. Germline V gives CDR1 LGHDT, CDR2 YNNKEL (reference sequence). CDR3 sequence reads: CASSQDSYPGNTIYF. The CDR3 DNA is TGTGCCAGCAGCCAAGACAGTTACCCTGGAAACACCATATATTTT.

V gene TRBV4-1 combines with J gene TRBJ2-5, with 8 bases that match TRBD1. J lost 7 bases, V lost 4 bases, and 14 bases had no gene match. The germline CDR1 and CDR2 sequences are MGHRA and YSYEKL. This CDR3 has 16 residues. Here the CDR3 reads CASSRATRDRLGTQYF. CDR3 sequence (DNA): TGCGCCAGCAGCCGAGCCACCCGGGACAGGTTGGGGACCCAGTACTTC.

The gene calls are TRBV10-3 and TRBJ1-1, with D perhaps TRBD1 (5 bases). Trimming removed 3 bases at V and 0 bases at J, with 8 bases between. There are 14 residues in the CDR3. Per the germline V gene, CDR1 is ENHRY and CDR2 is SYGVKD. CDR3 amino acids: CAISERTLNTEAFF. The CDR3, as DNA: TGTGCCATCAGTGAACGGACACTGAACACTGAAGCTTTCTTT.

The rearrangement links TRBV11-1 to TRBJ2-1, with 12 nucleotides matching TRBD2. The CDR3 is 14 residues long. J lost 10 bases, V lost 4 bases, and 5 bases had no gene match. From germline, CDR1 is SGHAT and CDR2 FQDESV (reference sequence). CDR3 coding DNA: TGTGCCAGCAGCTCCCCCGGGACTAGCGGGGAGCAGTTCTTC. This gives the protein CASSSPGTSGEQFF.

The CDR3 here is CASSFHDRGEQYF. For the CDR3, the DNA is TGTGCCAGCAGTTTTCATGACAGGGGGGAGCAGTACTTC. The rearrangement uses TRBV12-3 or TRBV12-4 and TRBJ2-7, with 9 positions matching TRBD1. CDR3 length: 13 amino acids. V was clipped by 3 bases and J by 7 bases; unmatched bases: 4.

This chain joins TRBV5-1 and TRBJ2-2; the match to TRBD1 covers 10 bases. Losses at the gene ends were 4 bases for V and 6 bases for J; bases not matched to a gene: 6. Looked up from germline, CDR1 is SGHRS and CDR2 is YFSETQ. The CDR3 runs to 15 residues. The CDR3 DNA reads as TGCGCCAGCAGCGTTGACAGGGGGCTAGCCGGGGAGCTGTTTTTT. Translated, it gives CASSVDRGLAGELFF. The full variable domain, with the rest looked up from reference TRBV5-1 and TRBJ2-2, is KAGVTQTPRYLIKTRGQQVTLSCSPISGHRSVSWYQQTPGQGLQFLFEYFSETQRNKGNFPGRFSGRQFSNSRSEMNVSTLELGDSALYLCASSVDRGLAGELFFGEGSRLTVL.

The V call is TRBV6-2 or TRBV6-3, the J call TRBJ2-1; weak D call: TRBD1 (6 bases). The CDR3 totals 15 residues. CDR1 is MNHEY, CDR2 SVGEGT, per germline. V lost 4 bases, J lost 2 bases, and 12 bases lay in between. CDR3 DNA: TGTGCCAGCAGTTTCTGGGACATGACCTACAATGAGCAGTTCTTC. It is translated as CASSFWDMTYNEQFF.

The J gene is TRBJ1-1, the V gene TRBV7-8, with TRBD1 matching over 9 bases. CDR3 size: 15 residues. The V gene's germline CDR1 is SGHVS and CDR2 FQNEAQ. The V segment lost 3 bases and the J segment 6 bases; nucleotides outside the gene matches: 8. CDR3: CASSFGTGNLPEAFF. In DNA, the CDR3 is TGTGCCAGCAGCTTCGGGACAGGGAATTTACCTGAAGCTTTCTTT. The full variable domain, rest sourced from reference TRBV7-8 and TRBJ1-1, is GAGVSQSPRYKVAKRGQDVALRCDPISGHVSLFWYQQALGQGPEFLTYFQNEAQLDKSGLPSDRFFAERPEGSVSTLKIQRTQQEDSAVYLCASSFGTGNLPEAFFGQGTRLTVV.

The chain links TRBV2 to TRBJ2-1; TRBD1 is a possible D gene (6 bases). The germline gives CDR1 SNHLY, CDR2 FYNNEI. This CDR3 comprises 13 residues. V gave up 2 bases and J gave up 12 bases, with 14 bases separating them. CDR3 bases: TGTGCCAGCAGTGAAATGGACAGCCGTAGGCAGTTCTTC. Its translation: CASSEMDSRRQFF.

This chain uses TRBV6-1 with TRBJ1-2; maybe TRBD1 (5 bases). The CDR3 runs to 15 residues. V was trimmed by 1 base and J by 7 bases, leaving 16 bases between them. Germline V gene data show CDR1 as MNHNS and CDR2 as SASEGT. Here the CDR3 DNA reads TGTGCCAGCAGTGAAGGGGTGCTGGGCCAGGGTGGCTACACCTTC. It is translated as CASSEGVLGQGGYTF.

CDR3 sequence: CASSLDPGRITEAFF. The DNA of the CDR3 is TGTGCCAGCAGTTTAGACCCAGGGAGGATCACTGAAGCTTTCTTT. V and J are TRBV28 and TRBJ1-1; D is perhaps TRBD1 (5 bases). Trimming shortened V by 2 bases and J by 4 bases, and 14 bases separated the two germline ends. Germline assignment: CDR1 MDHEN and CDR2 SYDVKM. The CDR3 length is 15 residues.

This clone was detected only once. The chain is built from TRBV27 and TRBJ2-7; D possibly corresponds to TRBD2 (6 bases). This CDR3 is built from 15 residues. Trimming took off 6 bases at V and 6 bases at J, with 21 bases between the two ends. Germline V CDR1 and CDR2: MNHEY, SMNVEV (reference sequence). The CDR3 DNA sequence: TGTGCCAGCAGCTTTGCGGGGACCCTCTCCGCCGAGCAGTACTTC. This sequence encodes CASSFAGTLSAEQYF.

The V gene is TRBV7-3, the J gene TRBJ2-3; 14 bases fit TRBD2. V was clipped by 5 bases and J by 2 bases; unmatched bases: 9. CDR3 length equals 18 residues. Germline V gene sequence: CDR1 SGHTA, CDR2 FQGTGA. The CDR3, as DNA: TGTGCCAGCAGCCCGGGACTAGCGGGAGTAGGGGTCACAGATACGCAGTATTTT. Translated: CASSPGLAGVGVTDTQYF.